These 4 T cell receptor beta chains originate from one sample sequenced in a study of T cell changes during pregnancy in multiple sclerosis. Repertoires were generated with immunoSEQ multiplex PCR, while TCRdb's copy carries only in-frame clones and drops some. The sample contains 68,000 or so clones, approximately 90% of which appear only once. The sequenced sample was peripheral blood, obtained in the second trimester of pregnancy. Source of these receptors: a female donor in good health, enrolled as a control in a pregnancy study.

The gene calls are TRBV6-1 and TRBJ2-7; perhaps TRBD1 as D (7 bases). Germline CDR1 MNHNS, CDR2 SASEGT. V was clipped by 1 base and J by 2 bases, with 12 bases between them. This CDR3 has 15 residues. This CDR3 reads CASSEEGAGPYEQYF. CDR3 coding DNA: TGTGCCAGCAGTGAAGAGGGGGCGGGGCCCTACGAGCAGTACTTC.

CDR3 region: CASSFGTTNTGELFF. The DNA for the CDR3 is TGCGCCAGCAGCTTCGGGACTACTAACACCGGGGAGCTGTTTTTT. V and J are TRBV5-1 and TRBJ2-2; 7 bases are shared with TRBD2. The CDR3 is 15 amino acids. Germline CDR1 is SGHRS and CDR2 is YFSETQ. Trimming at V came to 2 bases and at J to 2 bases, leaving 3 bases not matched to a gene.

This chain uses TRBV19 with TRBJ2-5; 13 bases map to TRBD2. Per the germline V gene, CDR1 is LNHDA and CDR2 is SQIVND (reference sequence). There are 16 residues in the CDR3. Trimming at V came to 4 bases and at J to 3 bases, leaving 5 bases not matched to a gene. CDR3 sequence (DNA): TGTGCCAGTAGTAACTCCGGGACTAGCGGGGAAGAGACCCAGTACTTC. This codes for CASSNSGTSGEETQYF.

The chain links TRBV9 to TRBJ2-7; D remains unclear. Germline loops: CDR1 SGDLS, CDR2 YYNGEE. The CDR3 is made up of 13 amino acids. The ends were cut back, 0 bases at V and 3 bases at J, with 7 bases in the middle. The CDR3 region has the DNA TGTGCCAGCAGCGTAGGGGCTATCTACGAGCAGTACTTC. It specifies CASSVGAIYEQYF.